This TCR beta chain was identified during a study of blood T cell repertoires in COVID-19. In the study overall: PBMCs, B-cell-depleted T cells, or T cells were the source of the cDNA or gDNA that made up the material.

Original handling: Estimates of nucleated cell counts were drawn from the amplification of reference gene primers. Method: immunoSEQ multiplex PCR; TCRdb's copy keeps in-frame clones and lacks some. V, J and clone size derive from that table, while D and trimming were established from the DNA sequence. The table has about 71,000 clones, 75% to 90% seen once. Germline values: CDR1 SGHRS, CDR2 YFSETQ. The CDR3 length is 14 residues. Trimming shortened V by 4 bases and J by 1 base, and 11 bases separated the two germline ends. The specimen sequenced was peripheral blood. The chain couples TRBV5-1 to TRBJ1-1, with D unresolved. The sequence derives from a man aged 30-40 years with acute or convalescent COVID-19. This CDR3 reads CASSTQTANTEAFF. The CDR3 bases are TGCGCCAGCAGCACGCAAACTGCGAACACTGAAGCTTTCTTT. The complete variable domain, with remaining parts taken from reference TRBV5-1 and TRBJ1-1, reads KAGVTQTPRYLIKTRGQQVTLSCSPISGHRSVSWYQQTPGQGLQFLFEYFSETQRNKGNFPGRFSGRQFSNSRSEMNVSTLELGDSALYLCASSTQTANTEAFFGQGTRLTVV.